This T cell receptor (beta chain) was sequenced during a study of response to subunit inactivated influenza vaccine. TCRdb fed the RT-PCR reads into MiXCR, producing one record per CDR3 protein. The sample consists of roughly 500,000 distinct CDR3 sequences, 20% to 25% of them appearing once. These sequences were also reported in another study, on T cells expressing NK-cell markers. In that study: A 5'RACE template switching approach incorporating UMIs was used to make TCR beta cDNA. HCMV seropositivity characterized most of the eight sequenced donors, and seronegativity one.

The sequence was collected from a man aged 50 or older who received an inactivated influenza vaccine. The input for sequencing was CD4+ T cells sorted from PBMCs, taken about 11 days after vaccination.

CDR3 sequence: CASIGTASSGNTIYF. CDR3 sequence (DNA): TGCGCCAGTATCGGGACAGCATCCTCTGGAAACACCATATATTTT. The chain uses TRBV5-1 and TRBJ1-3; 7 bases match TRBD1. V lost 8 bases and J lost 0; bases outside the gene matches: 8. Germline V CDR1 and CDR2: SGHRS, YFSETQ. This CDR3 is built from 15 residues. The full variable domain, in which reference TRBV5-1 and TRBJ1-3 provide the parts outside the CDR3, is KAGVTQTPRYLIKTRGQQVTLSCSPISGHRSVSWYQQTPGQGLQFLFEYFSETQRNKGNFPGRFSGRQFSNSRSEMNVSTLELGDSALYLCASIGTASSGNTIYFGEGSWLTVV.